A single sample gave rise to the 8 T cell receptor beta chains below, sequenced in a study of blood T cell repertoires in COVID-19. This table comes from immunoSEQ multiplex PCR, and its TCRdb copy is limited to in-frame clones, with some not included. The repertoire holds some 460,000 clones, with roughly 90% as singletons. The sequenced material came from peripheral blood. These receptors all stem from a young woman with acute or convalescent COVID-19.

This rearrangement joins TRBV3-1 (or the pseudogene TRBV3-2) to TRBJ2-5; TRBD2 agrees at 11 bases. Germline lookup yields CDR1 LGHDT and CDR2 YNNKEL (reference sequence). The junction had 5 bases not matched to a gene; V was cut back by 4 bases and J by 7 bases. The CDR3 contains 14 residues. The CDR3 reads CASSLSGGAGTQYF. In nucleotides, the CDR3 is TGTGCCAGCAGCCTTAGCGGGGGGGCCGGGACCCAGTACTTC.

A single count supports this clone. The V gene is TRBV2, the J gene TRBJ2-7; the D is unclear. The CDR3 runs to 13 residues. V was shortened by 4 bases and J by 3 bases, with 10 bases between the two germline ends. Germline CDR1 and CDR2: SNHLY and FYNNEI. This CDR3 reads CASSGIQFYEQYF. Here the CDR3 DNA reads TGTGCCAGCAGTGGAATACAGTTCTACGAGCAGTACTTC.

This chain links TRBV13 with TRBJ2-1; no reliable D call. The CDR3 spans 12 residues. Germline assignment: CDR1 PRHDT and CDR2 FYEKMQ (reference sequence). Trimming stripped 1 base from V and 5 bases from J, with 3 bases between. This CDR3 reads CASSLVDNEQFF. In DNA, the CDR3 is TGTGCCAGCAGCTTAGTCGACAATGAGCAGTTCTTC. Full variable domain (outside the CDR3, taken from reference TRBV13 and TRBJ2-1): AAGVIQSPRHLIKEKRETATLKCYPIPRHDTVYWYQQGPGQDPQFLISFYEKMQSDKGSIPDRFSAQQFSDYHSELNMSSLELGDSALYFCASSLVDNEQFFGPGTRLTVL.

CDR3 sequence: CASSWDLTNYGYTF. Written as DNA, the CDR3 is TGTGCCAGCAGCTGGGACTTAACTAACTATGGCTACACCTTC. The V call is TRBV5-6, the J call TRBJ1-2; tentatively, D is TRBD1 (5 bases). V was cut by 3 bases and J by 0 bases, with 9 bases left in between. The CDR3 is 14 residues long. CDR1 SGHDT and CDR2 YYEEEE come from the germline V gene.

The chain couples TRBV3-1 (or the pseudogene TRBV3-2) to TRBJ1-2; possibly TRBD1 for D (6 bases). The CDR3 consists of 12 residues. Germline loops: CDR1 LGHDT, CDR2 YNNKEL (reference sequence). Between the trimmed V and J ends, which lost 3 bases and 7 bases, there was a span of 9 bases. CDR3 region: CASSQGASGYTF. The CDR3 coding sequence is TGTGCCAGCAGCCAGGGGGCGAGTGGCTACACCTTC.

The rearrangement links TRBV19 to TRBJ1-1; TRBD1 agrees at 8 bases. CDR3 length: 13 residues. Germline V gene sequence: CDR1 LNHDA, CDR2 SQIVND (reference sequence). V lost 10 bases and J lost 1; bases outside the gene matches: 5. Here the CDR3 reads CATKDRENTEAFF. In DNA, the CDR3 is TGTGCCACCAAGGACAGGGAGAACACTGAAGCTTTCTTT.

The chain joins TRBV14 to TRBJ2-1; D is perhaps TRBD2 (6 bases). The length of the CDR3 is 14 residues. Germline CDR1 SGHDN, CDR2 FVKESK. V was cut by 3 bases and J by 0 bases, with 6 bases left in between. CDR3 nucleotide sequence: TGTGCCAGCAGCCAGGGGGGCTCCTACAATGAGCAGTTCTTC. Translating gives CASSQGGSYNEQFF.

This chain uses TRBV5-6 with TRBJ1-3, with no clear D. V gave up 7 bases and J gave up 7 bases, with 27 bases separating them. The CDR3 spans 17 residues. Germline CDR1 reads SGHDT; CDR2 reads YYEEEE. CDR3: CASRTPGKRPNRNTIYF. Written as DNA, the CDR3 is TGTGCCAGCCGAACGCCGGGAAAGCGTCCCAATCGGAACACCATATATTTT.